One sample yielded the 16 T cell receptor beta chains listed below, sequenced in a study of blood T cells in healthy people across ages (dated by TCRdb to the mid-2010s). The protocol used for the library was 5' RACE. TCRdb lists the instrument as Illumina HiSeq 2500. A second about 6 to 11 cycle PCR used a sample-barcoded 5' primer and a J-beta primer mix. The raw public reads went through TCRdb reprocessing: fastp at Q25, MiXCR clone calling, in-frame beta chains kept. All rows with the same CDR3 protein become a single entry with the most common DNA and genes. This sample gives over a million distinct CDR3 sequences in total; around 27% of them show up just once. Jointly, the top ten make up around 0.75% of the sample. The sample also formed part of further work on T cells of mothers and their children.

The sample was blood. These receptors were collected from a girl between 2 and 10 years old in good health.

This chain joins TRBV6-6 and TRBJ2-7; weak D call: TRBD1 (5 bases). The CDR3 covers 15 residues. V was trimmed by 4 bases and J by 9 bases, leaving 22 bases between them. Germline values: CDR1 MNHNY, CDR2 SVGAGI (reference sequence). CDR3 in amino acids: CASSLTEQTSTRQYF. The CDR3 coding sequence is TGTGCCAGCAGTTTGACAGAACAGACGAGTACGAGGCAGTACTTC.

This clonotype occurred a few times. The CDR3 is CASSYSSLGGYTF. For the CDR3, the DNA is TGTGCCAGCAGTTACTCGTCCTTAGGAGGCTACACCTTC. This chain links TRBV6-6 with TRBJ1-2; no clear D. Germline loops: CDR1 MNHNY, CDR2 SVGAGI (reference sequence). The germline V and J ends were trimmed by 0 bases and 8 bases, with 10 bases remaining between them. The CDR3 loop spans 13 amino acids.

DNA of the CDR3: TGTGCCAGCACCTTCGACAGTCAGGATACGCAGTATTTT. Its protein product is CASTFDSQDTQYF. This chain connects TRBV6-2 or TRBV6-3 to TRBJ2-3; a weak D match, TRBD1 (5 bases). The CDR3 spans 13 residues. The V gene lost 7 bases and the J gene lost 6 bases, with 14 bases spanning the gap. Looked up from germline, CDR1 is MNHEY and CDR2 is SVGEGT.

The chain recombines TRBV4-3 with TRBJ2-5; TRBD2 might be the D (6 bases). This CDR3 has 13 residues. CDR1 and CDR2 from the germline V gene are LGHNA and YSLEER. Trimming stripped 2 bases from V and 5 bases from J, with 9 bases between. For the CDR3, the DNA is TGCGCCAGCAGCCAAACTAGCTGGGAGACCCAGTACTTC. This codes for CASSQTSWETQYF.

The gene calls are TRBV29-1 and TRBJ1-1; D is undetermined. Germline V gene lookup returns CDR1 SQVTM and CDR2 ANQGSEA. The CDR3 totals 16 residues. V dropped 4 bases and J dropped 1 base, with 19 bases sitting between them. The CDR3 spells CSVVLIRSLSNTEAFF. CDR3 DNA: TGCAGCGTTGTACTCATAAGATCACTTTCGAACACTGAAGCTTTCTTT.

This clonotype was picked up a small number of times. The CDR3 loop reads CASSYDRAGGYTF. CDR3 nucleotide sequence: TGTGCCAGCAGCTATGACAGGGCGGGCGGCTACACCTTC. The J gene is TRBJ1-2, the V gene TRBV13; TRBD1 matches 7 bases. The CDR3 has 13 amino acids. Trimming removed 4 bases from V and 8 bases from J; junction bases left unmatched: 7. Germline assignment: CDR1 PRHDT and CDR2 FYEKMQ (reference sequence). The full variable domain, its missing parts supplied by reference TRBV13 and TRBJ1-2, is AAGVIQSPRHLIKEKRETATLKCYPIPRHDTVYWYQQGPGQDPQFLISFYEKMQSDKGSIPDRFSAQQFSDYHSELNMSSLELGDSALYFCASSYDRAGGYTFGSGTRLTVV.

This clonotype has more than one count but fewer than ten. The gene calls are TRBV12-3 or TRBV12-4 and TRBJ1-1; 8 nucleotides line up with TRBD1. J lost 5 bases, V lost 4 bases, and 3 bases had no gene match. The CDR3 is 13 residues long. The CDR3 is CASSSDRVTEAFF. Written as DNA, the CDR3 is TGTGCCAGCAGTTCGGACAGGGTAACTGAAGCTTTCTTT.

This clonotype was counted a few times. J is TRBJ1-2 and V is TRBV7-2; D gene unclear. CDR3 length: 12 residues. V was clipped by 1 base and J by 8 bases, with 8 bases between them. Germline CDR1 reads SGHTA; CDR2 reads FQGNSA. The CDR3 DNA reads TGTGCCAGCAGCTTAGTGGAGGGCGGCTACACCTTC. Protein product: CASSLVEGGYTF.

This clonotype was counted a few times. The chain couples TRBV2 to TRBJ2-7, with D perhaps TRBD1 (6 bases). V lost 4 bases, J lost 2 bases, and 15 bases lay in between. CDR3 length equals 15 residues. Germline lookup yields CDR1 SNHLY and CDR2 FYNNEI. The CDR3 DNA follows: TGTGCCAGCAGTGGGGGGCCTACCCCAACCTACGAGCAGTACTTC. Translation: CASSGGPTPTYEQYF.

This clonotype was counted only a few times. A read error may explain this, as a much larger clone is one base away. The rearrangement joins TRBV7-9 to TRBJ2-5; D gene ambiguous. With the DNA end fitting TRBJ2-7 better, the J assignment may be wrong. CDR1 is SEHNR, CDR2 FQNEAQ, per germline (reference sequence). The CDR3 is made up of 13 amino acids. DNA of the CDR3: TGTGCCAGCAGCGCGCATGGGGCCTACGAGCAGTACTTC. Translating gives CASSAHGAYEQYF.

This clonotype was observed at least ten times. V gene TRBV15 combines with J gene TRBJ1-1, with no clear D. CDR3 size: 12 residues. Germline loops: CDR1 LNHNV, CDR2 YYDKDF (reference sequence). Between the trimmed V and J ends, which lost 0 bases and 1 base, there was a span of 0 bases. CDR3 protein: CATSRENTEAFF. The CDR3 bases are TGTGCCACCAGCAGAGAGAACACTGAAGCTTTCTTT.

CDR3 loop: CSVEDHGITETQYF. In DNA, the CDR3 is TGCAGCGTTGAAGATCACGGGATCACGGAGACCCAGTACTTC. The chain uses TRBV29-1 and TRBJ2-5; tentative D call: TRBD2 (5 bases). Germline values: CDR1 SQVTM, CDR2 ANQGSEA. V was pared by 0 bases and J by 5 bases, with 13 bases between. The CDR3 spans 14 residues.

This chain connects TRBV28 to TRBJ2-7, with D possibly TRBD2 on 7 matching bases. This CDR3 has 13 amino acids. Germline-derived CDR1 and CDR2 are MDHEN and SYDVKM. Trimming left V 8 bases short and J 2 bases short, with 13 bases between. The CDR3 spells CASRAGAPYEQYF. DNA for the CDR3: TGTGCCAGCCGGGCGGGGGCGCCCTACGAGCAGTACTTC. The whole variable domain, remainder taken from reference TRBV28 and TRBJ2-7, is DVKVTQSSRYLVKRTGEKVFLECVQDMDHENMFWYRQDPGLGLRLIYFSYDVKMKEKGDIPEGYSVSREKKERFSLILESASTNQTSMYLCASRAGAPYEQYFGPGTRLTVT.

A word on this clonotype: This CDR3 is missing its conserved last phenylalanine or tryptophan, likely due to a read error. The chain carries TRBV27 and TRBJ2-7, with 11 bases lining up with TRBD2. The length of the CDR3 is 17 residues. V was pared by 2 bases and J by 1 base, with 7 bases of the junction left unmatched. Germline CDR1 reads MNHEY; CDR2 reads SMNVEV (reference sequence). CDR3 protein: CASSLRPLAGGSYEQYL. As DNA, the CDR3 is TGTGCCAGCAGTTTAAGGCCCCTAGCGGGAGGATCCTACGAGCAGTACCTC.

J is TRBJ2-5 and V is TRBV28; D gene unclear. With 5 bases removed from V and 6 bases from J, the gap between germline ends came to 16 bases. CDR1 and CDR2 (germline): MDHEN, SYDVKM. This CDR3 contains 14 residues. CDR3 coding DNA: TGTGCCAGCAGTCGGCGCCTGGAGAGCAAGACCCAGTACTTC. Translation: CASSRRLESKTQYF.

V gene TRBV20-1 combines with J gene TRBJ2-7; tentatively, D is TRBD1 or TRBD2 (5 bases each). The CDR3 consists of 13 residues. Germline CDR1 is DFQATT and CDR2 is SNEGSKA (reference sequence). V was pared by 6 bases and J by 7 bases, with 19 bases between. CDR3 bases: TGCAGTGCAGAGGGGCAGACCCCCCGGGAGCAGTACTTC. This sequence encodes CSAEGQTPREQYF.